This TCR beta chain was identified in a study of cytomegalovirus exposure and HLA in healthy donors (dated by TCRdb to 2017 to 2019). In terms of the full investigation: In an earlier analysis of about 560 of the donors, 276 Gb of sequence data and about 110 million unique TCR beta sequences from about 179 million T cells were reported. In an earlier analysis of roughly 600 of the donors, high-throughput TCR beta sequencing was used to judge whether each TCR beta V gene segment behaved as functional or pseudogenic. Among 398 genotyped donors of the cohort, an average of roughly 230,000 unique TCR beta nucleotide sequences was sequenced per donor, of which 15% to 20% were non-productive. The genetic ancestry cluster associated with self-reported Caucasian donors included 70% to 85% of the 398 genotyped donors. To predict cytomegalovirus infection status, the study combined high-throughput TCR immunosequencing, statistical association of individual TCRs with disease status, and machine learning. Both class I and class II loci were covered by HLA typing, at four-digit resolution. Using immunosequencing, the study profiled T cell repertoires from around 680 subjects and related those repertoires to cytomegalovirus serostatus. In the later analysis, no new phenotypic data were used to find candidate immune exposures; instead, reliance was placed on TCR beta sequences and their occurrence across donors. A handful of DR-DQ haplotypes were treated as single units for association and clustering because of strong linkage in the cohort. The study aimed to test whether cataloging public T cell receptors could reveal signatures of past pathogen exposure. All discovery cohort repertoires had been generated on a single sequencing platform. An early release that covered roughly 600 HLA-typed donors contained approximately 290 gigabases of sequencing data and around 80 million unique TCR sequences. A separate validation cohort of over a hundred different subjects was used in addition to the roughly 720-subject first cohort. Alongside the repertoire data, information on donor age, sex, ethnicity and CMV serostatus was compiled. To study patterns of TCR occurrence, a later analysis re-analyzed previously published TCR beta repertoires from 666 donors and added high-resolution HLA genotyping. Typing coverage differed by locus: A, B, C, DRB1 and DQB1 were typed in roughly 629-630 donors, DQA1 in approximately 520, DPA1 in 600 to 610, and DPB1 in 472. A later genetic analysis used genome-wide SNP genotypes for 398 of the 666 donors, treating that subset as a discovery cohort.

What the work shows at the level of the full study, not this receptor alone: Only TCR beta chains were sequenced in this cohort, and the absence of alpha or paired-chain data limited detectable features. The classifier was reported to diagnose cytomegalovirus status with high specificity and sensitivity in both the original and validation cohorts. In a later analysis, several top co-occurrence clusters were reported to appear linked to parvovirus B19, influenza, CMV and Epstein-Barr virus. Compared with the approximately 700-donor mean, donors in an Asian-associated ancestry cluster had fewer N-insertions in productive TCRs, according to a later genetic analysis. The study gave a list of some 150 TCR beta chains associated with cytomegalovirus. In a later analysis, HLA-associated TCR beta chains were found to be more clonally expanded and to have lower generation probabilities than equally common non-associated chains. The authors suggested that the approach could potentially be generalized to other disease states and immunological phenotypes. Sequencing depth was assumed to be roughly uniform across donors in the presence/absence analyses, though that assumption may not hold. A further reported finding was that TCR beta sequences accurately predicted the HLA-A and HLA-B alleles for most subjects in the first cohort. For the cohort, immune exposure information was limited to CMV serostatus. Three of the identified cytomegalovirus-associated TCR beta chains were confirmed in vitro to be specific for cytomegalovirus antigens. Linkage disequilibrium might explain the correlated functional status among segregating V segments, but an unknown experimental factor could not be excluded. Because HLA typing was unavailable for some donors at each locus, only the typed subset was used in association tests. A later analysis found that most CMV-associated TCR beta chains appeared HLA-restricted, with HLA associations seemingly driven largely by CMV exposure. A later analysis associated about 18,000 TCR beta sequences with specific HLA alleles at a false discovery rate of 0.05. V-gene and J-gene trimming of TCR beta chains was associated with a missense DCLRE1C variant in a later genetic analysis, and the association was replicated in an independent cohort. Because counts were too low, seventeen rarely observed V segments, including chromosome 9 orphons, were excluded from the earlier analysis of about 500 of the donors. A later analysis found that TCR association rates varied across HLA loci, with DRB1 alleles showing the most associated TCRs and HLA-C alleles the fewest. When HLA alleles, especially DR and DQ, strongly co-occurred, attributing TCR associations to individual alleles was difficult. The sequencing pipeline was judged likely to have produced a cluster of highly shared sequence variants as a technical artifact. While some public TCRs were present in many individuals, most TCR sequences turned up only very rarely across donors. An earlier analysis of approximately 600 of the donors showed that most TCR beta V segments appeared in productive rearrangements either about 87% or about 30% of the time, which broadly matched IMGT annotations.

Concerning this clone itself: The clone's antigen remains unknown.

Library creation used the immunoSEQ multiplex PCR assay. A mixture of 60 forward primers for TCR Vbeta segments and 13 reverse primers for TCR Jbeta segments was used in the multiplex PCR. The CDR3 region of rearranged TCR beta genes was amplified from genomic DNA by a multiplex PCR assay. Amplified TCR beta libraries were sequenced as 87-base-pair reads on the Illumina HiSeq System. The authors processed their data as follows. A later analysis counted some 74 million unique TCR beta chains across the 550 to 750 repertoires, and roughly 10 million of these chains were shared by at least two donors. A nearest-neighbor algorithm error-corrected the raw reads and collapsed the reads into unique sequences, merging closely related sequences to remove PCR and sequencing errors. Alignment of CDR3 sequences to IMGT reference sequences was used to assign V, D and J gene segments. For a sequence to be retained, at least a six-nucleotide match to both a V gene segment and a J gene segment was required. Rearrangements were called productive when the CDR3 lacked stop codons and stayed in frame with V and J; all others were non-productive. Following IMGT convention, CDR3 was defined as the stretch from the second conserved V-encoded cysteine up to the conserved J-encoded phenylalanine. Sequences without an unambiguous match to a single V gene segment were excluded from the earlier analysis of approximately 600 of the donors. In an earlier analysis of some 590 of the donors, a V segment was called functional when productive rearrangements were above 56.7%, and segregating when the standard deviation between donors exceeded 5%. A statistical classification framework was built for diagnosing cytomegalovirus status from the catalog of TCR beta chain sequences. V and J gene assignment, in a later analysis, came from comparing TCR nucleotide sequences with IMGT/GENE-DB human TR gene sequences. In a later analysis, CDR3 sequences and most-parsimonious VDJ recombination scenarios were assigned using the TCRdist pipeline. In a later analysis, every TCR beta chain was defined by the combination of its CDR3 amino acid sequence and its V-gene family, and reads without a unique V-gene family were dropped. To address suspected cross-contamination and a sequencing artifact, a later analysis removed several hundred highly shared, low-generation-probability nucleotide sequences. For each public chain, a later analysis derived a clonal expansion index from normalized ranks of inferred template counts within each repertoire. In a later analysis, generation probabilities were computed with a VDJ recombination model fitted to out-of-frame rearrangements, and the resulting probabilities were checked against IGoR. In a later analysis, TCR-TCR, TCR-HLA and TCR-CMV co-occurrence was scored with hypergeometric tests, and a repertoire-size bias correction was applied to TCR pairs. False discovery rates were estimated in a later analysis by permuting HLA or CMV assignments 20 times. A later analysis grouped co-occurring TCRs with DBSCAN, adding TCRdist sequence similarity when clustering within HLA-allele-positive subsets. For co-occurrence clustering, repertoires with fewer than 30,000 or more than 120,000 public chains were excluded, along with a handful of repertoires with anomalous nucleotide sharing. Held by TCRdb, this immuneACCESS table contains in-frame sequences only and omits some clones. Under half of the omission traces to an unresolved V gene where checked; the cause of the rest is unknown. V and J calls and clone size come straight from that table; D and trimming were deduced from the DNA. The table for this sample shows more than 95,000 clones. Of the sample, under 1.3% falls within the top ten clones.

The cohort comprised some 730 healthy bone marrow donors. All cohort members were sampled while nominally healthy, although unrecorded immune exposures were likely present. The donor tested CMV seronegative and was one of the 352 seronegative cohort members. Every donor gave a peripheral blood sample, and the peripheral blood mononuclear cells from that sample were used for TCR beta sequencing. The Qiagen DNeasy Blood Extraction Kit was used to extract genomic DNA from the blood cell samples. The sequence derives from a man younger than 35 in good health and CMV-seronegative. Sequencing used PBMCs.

The encoded CDR3 is CASSRLAGGNNEQFF. The sequenced DNA is TGTGCCAGCAGTAGACTAGCGGGAGGGAACAATGAGCAGTTCTTC. The V gene is TRBV6-5 and the J gene is TRBJ2-1, with 14 bases in between that match TRBD2. The CDR1 and CDR2 encoded by the germline V gene are MNHEY and SVGAGI. CDR3 length: 15 amino acids, cysteine to phenylalanine. Left in the record is the CDR3 DNA by itself, 45 bases read in frame from the first base. The V end gives up 5 bases and the J end 5 bases, leaving 2 bases in the junction not matched to a gene.